This TCR beta chain was captured by sequencing in a study of cytomegalovirus exposure and HLA in healthy donors. Details on this clone: The antigen is unknown.

Trimming took off 6 bases at V and 3 bases at J, with 15 bases between the two ends. This CDR3 contains 15 residues. Germline CDR1 ENHRY, CDR2 SYGVKD. The PCR was carried out with 60 Vbeta primers and 13 Jbeta primers. In the original analysis: Roughly 11 million of the about 80 million unique TCR beta chains counted in a later analysis were shared. Libraries were prepared by immunoSEQ multiplex PCR; TCRdb keeps only in-frame clonotypes and omits some of them. V and J calls and clone size come straight from that table; D and trimming were deduced from the DNA. The sample has roughly 180,000 clones, approximately 84% seen once. Overall study results and limits: In an earlier analysis, in 540 or so donors, most V segments appeared productive either ~87% or ~30% of the time. With DRB1 most and HLA-C fewest, TCR association rates differed between HLA loci in a later analysis. In a later analysis, HLA-associated beta chains showed higher expansion and lower generation probabilities than comparable chains.

The receptor was derived from a boy aged 10-17 years in good health and CMV-seronegative. The chain couples TRBV10-3 to TRBJ1-5; a weak D match, TRBD1 (6 bases). Sample: PBMCs. The DNA for the CDR3 is TGTGCCATCAGGGGGGCTGCAACCCCCAATCAGCCCCAGCATTTT. This gives the protein CAIRGAATPNQPQHF.